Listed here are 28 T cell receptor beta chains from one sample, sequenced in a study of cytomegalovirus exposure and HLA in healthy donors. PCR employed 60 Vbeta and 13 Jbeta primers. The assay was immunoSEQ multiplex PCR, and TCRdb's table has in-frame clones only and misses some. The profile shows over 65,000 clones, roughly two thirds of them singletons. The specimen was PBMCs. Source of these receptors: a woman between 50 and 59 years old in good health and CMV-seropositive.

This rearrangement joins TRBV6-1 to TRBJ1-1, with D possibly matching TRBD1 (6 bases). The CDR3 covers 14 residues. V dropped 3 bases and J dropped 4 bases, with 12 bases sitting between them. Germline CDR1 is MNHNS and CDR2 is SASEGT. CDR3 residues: CASSEQTGPTEAFF. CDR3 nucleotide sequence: TGTGCCAGCAGTGAGCAGACAGGCCCCACTGAAGCTTTCTTT.

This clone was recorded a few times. DNA of the CDR3: TGTGCCTGGACCCGGGACAGGGGCACGGATGGCTACACCTTC. Its protein product is CAWTRDRGTDGYTF. The genes are TRBV30 and TRBJ1-2; 10 bases fit TRBD1. Germline V gene data show CDR1 as GTSNPN and CDR2 as SVGIG (reference sequence). After removal of 4 bases from V and 6 bases from J, the junction contained 8 bases not matched to a gene. This CDR3 contains 14 residues.

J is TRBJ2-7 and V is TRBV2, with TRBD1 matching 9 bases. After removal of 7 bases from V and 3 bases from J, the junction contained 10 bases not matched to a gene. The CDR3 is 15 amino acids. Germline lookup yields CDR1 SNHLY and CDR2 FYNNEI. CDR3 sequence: CASKPQGAARYEQYV. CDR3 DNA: TGTGCCAGCAAACCACAGGGGGCAGCTCGCTACGAGCAGTACGTC.

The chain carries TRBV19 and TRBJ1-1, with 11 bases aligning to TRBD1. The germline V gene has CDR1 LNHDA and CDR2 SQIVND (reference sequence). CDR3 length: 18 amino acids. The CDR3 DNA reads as TGTGCGCTGGACAGGGGGCTAGCTAGGGTTCGTATGAACACTGAAGCTTTCTTT. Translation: CALDRGLARVRMNTEAFF.

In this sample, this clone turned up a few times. In DNA, the CDR3 is TGCGCCAGCAGTCCCGGGGGTACCCCCTCCTACGAGCAGTACTTC. Protein product: CASSPGGTPSYEQYF. The rearrangement links TRBV10-1 to TRBJ2-7; a possible D gene is TRBD2 (6 bases). V was cut by 5 bases and J by 0 bases, with 14 bases left in between. This CDR3 is 15 amino acids long. Germline CDR1 WNHNN, CDR2 SYGVQD (reference sequence).

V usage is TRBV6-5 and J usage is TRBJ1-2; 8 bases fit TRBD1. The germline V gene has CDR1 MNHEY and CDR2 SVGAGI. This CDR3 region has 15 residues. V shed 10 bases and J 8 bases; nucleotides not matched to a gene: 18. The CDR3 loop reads CANSPPDQGARGYTF. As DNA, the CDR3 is TGTGCCAACAGCCCCCCCGACCAGGGGGCACGCGGCTACACCTTC.

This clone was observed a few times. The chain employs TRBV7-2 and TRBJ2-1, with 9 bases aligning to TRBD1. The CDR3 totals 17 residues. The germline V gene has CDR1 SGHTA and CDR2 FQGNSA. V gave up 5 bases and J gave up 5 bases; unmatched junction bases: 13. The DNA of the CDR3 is TGTGCCAGCAGCCTACAGGGGGCCGGCAATTCTAACAATGAGCAGTTCTTC. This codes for CASSLQGAGNSNNEQFF.

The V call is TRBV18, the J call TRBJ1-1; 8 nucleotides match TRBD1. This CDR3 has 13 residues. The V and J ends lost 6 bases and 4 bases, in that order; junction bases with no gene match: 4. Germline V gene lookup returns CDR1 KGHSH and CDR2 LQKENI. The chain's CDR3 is CASSTGEGTEAFF. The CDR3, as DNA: TGTGCCAGCTCGACAGGGGAAGGCACTGAAGCTTTCTTT.

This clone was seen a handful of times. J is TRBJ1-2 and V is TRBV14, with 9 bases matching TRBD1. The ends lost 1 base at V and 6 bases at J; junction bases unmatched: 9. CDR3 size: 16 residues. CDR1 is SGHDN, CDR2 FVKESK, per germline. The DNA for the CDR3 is TGTGCCAGCAGCCAAGTTCTCCCCGGGACAGGGAATGGCTACACCTTC. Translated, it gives CASSQVLPGTGNGYTF.

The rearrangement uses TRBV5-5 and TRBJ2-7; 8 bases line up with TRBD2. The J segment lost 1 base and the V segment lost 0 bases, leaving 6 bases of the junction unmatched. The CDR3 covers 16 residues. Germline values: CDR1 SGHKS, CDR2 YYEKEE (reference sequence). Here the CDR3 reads CASSLGPSGGSYEQYV. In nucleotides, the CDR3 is TGTGCCAGCAGCTTGGGTCCCAGCGGGGGATCCTACGAGCAGTACGTC.

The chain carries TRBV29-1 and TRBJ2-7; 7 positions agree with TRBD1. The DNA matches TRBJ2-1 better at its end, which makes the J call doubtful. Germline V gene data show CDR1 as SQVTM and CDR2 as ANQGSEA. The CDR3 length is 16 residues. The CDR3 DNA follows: TGCAGCGTTCCCGTCAGACAGGGTAGGGCCTACAATGAGCAGTTCTTC. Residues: CSVPVRQGRAYNEQFF.

The chain's CDR3 is CASSPSIGHSSYNEQFF. The CDR3 DNA sequence: TGTGCCAGCTCACCATCAATAGGACATAGCTCCTACAATGAGCAGTTCTTC. The rearrangement joins TRBV18 to TRBJ2-1, with a weak D call TRBD1 (5 bases). This CDR3 is 17 amino acids long. V dropped 2 bases and J dropped 0 bases, with 14 bases sitting between them. The germline V gene encodes CDR1 KGHSH and CDR2 LQKENI.

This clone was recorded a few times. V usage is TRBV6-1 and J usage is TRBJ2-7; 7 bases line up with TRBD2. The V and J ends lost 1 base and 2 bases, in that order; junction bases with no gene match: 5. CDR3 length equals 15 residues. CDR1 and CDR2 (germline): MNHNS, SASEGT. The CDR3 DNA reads TGTGCCAGCAGTGAAGGAGCGGGGCCCACCTACGAGCAGTACTTC. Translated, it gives CASSEGAGPTYEQYF.

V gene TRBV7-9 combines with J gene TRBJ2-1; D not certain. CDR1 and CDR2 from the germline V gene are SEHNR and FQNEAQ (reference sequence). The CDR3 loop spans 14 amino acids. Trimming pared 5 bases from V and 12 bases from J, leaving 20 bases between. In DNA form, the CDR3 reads TGTGCCAGCAGCCCAACAGTGATCCCCTACGTGCAGTTCTTC. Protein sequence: CASSPTVIPYVQFF. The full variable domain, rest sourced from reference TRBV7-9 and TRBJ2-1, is DTGVSQNPRHKITKRGQNVTFRCDPISEHNRLYWYRQTLGQGPEFLTYFQNEAQLEKSRLLSDRFSAERPKGSFSTLEIQRTEQGDSAMYLCASSPTVIPYVQFFGPGTRLTVL.

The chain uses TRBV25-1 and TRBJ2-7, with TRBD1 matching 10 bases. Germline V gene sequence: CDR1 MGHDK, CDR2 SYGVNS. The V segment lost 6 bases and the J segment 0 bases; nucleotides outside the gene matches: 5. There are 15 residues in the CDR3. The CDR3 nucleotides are TGTGCCAGCAGGGTGGACAGGGGGAGCTCCTACGAGCAGTACTTC. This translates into CASRVDRGSSYEQYF.

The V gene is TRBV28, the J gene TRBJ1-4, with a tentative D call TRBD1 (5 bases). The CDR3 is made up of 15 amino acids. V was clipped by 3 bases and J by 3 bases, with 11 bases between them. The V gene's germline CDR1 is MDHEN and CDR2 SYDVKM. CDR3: CASSFFWDSNEKLFF. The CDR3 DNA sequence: TGTGCCAGCAGTTTTTTCTGGGACTCTAATGAAAAACTGTTTTTT.

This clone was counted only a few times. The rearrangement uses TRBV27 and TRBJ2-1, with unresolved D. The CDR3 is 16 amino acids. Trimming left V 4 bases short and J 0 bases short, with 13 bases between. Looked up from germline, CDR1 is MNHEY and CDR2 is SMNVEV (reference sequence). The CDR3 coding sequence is TGTGCCAGCAGTTCGTCCTCTAAAGTCTCCTACAATGAGCAGTTCTTC. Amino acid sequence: CASSSSSKVSYNEQFF.

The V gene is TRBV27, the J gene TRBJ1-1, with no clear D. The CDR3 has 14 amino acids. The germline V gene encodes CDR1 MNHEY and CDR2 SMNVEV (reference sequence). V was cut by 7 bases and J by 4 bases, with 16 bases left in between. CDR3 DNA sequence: TGTGCCAGCACCTCTATTCCACTCGGCACTGAAGCTTTCTTT. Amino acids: CASTSIPLGTEAFF.

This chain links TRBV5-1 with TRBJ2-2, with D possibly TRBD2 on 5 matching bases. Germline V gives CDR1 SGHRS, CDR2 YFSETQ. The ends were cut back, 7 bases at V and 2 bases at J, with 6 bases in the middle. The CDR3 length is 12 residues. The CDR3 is CASGRNTGELFF. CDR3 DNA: TGCGCCAGCGGGAGAAACACCGGGGAGCTGTTTTTT.

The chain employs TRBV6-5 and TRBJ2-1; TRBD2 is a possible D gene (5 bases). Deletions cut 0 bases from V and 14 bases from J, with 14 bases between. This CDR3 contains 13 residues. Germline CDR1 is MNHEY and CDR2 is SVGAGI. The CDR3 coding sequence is TGTGCCAGCAGTTACTCCCGGGAAAGGCCTAAGTTCTTC. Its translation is CASSYSRERPKFF.

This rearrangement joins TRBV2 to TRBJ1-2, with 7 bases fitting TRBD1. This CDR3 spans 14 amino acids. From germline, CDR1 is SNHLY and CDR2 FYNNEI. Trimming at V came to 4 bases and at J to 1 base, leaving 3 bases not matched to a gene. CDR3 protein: CASSGDSFNYGYTF. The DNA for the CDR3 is TGTGCCAGCAGTGGGGACAGCTTTAACTATGGCTACACCTTC.

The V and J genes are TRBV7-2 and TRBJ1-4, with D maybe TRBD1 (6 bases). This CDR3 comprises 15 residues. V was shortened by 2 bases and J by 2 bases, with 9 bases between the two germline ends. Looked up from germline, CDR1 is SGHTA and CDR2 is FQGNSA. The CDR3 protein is CASSLQGSTNEKLFF. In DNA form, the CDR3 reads TGTGCCAGCAGCTTACAGGGGAGTACTAATGAAAAACTGTTTTTT. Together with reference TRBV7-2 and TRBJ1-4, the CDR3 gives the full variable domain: GAGVSQSPSNKVTEKGKDVELRCDPISGHTALYWYRQSLGQGLEFLIYFQGNSAPDKSGLPSDRFSAERTGGSVSTLTIQRTQQEDSAVYLCASSLQGSTNEKLFFGSGTQLSVL.

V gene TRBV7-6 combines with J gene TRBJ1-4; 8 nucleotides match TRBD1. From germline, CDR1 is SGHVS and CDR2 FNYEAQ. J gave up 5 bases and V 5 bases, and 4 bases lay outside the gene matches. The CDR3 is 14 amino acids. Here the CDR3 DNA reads TGTGCCAGCAGCCGGACAGGGCGGAATGAAAAACTGTTTTTT. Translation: CASSRTGRNEKLFF.

The CDR3 DNA sequence: TGTGCCAGCAGTTCCCCCGGGGCTGGGGCCAACGTCCTGACTTTC. Translated: CASSSPGAGANVLTF. This chain uses TRBV28 with TRBJ2-6, with a tentative D call TRBD2 (5 bases). Germline V gives CDR1 MDHEN, CDR2 SYDVKM. V lost 4 bases, J lost 2 bases, and 9 bases lay in between. This CDR3 region has 15 residues.

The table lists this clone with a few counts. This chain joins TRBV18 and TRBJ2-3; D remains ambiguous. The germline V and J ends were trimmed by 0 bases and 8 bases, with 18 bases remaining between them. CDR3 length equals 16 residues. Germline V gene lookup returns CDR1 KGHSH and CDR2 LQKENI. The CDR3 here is CASSPPQDSVLGTQYF. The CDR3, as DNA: TGTGCCAGCTCACCACCCCAGGATTCCGTCCTGGGTACGCAGTATTTT. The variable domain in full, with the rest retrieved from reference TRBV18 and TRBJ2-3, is NAGVMQNPRHLVRRRGQEARLRCSPMKGHSHVYWYRQLPEEGLKFMVYLQKENIIDESGMPKERFSAEFPKEGPSILRIQQVVRGDSAAYFCASSPPQDSVLGTQYFGPGTRLTVL.

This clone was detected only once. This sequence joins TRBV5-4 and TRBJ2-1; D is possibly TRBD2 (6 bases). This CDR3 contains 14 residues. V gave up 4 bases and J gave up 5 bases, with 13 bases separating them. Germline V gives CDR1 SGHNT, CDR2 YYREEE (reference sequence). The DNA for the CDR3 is TGTGCCAGCAGCCTAGGCCGCGGGGACAATGAGCAGTTCTTC. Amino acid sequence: CASSLGRGDNEQFF.

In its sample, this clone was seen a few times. The CDR3 reads CASSLTEQSEQFF. CDR3 nucleotides: TGTGCCAGCAGCTTAACCGAACAAAGTGAGCAGTTCTTC. The gene calls are TRBV7-3 and TRBJ2-1; D ambiguous. Germline CDR1 SGHTA, CDR2 FQGTGA. Trimming stripped 0 bases from V and 9 bases from J, with 9 bases between. The CDR3 runs to 13 residues.

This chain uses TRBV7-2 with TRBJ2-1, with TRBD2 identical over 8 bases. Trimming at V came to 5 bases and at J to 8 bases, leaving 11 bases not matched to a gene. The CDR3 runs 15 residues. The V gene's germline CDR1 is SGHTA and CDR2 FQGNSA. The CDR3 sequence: CASSPTGGGGDEQFF. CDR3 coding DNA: TGTGCCAGCAGCCCAACGGGGGGGGGAGGCGATGAGCAGTTCTTC. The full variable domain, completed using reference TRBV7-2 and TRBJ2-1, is GAGVSQSPSNKVTEKGKDVELRCDPISGHTALYWYRQSLGQGLEFLIYFQGNSAPDKSGLPSDRFSAERTGGSVSTLTIQRTQQEDSAVYLCASSPTGGGGDEQFFGPGTRLTVL.